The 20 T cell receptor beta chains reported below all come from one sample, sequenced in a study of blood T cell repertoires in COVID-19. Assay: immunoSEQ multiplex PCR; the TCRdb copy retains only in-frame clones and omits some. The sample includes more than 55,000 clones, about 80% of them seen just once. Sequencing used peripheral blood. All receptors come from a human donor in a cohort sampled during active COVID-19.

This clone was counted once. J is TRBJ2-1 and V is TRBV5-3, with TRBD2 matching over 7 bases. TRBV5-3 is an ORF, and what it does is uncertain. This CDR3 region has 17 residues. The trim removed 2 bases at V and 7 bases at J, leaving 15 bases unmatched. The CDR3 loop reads CARSFTPRDYFCNEQFF. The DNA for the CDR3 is TGTGCCAGAAGCTTCACCCCCCGGGACTACTTTTGTAATGAGCAGTTCTTC.

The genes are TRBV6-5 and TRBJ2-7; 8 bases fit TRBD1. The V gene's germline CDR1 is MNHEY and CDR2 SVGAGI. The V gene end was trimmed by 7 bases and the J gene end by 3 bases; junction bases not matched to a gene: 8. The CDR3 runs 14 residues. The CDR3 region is CASIRTGSDYEQYF. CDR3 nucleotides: TGTGCCAGCATTAGGACAGGGTCGGACTACGAGCAGTACTTC.

CDR3 loop: CASRRNGETQYF. CDR3 coding DNA: TGTGCCAGCAGGAGAAACGGGGAGACCCAGTACTTC. The genes are TRBV25-1 and TRBJ2-5; no reliable D call. The V gene's germline CDR1 is MGHDK and CDR2 SYGVNS. CDR3 size: 12 residues. Trimming shortened V by 6 bases and J by 5 bases, and 10 bases separated the two germline ends.

This CDR3 reads CASSPRGGLEAFF. CDR3 DNA: TGTGCCAGCAGCCCCCGGGGGGGCCTTGAAGCTTTCTTT. This chain uses TRBV5-8 with TRBJ1-1; a weak D match, TRBD1 (6 bases). The CDR3 totals 13 residues. The V gene lost 4 bases and the J gene lost 7 bases, with 14 bases spanning the gap. CDR1 is SGHTS and CDR2 is YDEGEE in the germline V gene.

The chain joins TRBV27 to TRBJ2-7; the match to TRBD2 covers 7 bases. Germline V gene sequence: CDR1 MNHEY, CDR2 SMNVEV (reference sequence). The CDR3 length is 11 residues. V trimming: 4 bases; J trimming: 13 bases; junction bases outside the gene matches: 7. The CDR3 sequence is CASSSGREGYF. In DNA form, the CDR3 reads TGTGCCAGCAGTTCAGGAAGGGAGGGATACTTC.

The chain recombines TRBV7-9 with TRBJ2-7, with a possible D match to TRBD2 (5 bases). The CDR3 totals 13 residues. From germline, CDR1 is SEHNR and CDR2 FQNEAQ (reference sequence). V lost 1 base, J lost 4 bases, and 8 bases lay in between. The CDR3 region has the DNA TGTGCCAGCAGCTTAGTAAGGACTTACGAGCAGTACTTC. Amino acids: CASSLVRTYEQYF.

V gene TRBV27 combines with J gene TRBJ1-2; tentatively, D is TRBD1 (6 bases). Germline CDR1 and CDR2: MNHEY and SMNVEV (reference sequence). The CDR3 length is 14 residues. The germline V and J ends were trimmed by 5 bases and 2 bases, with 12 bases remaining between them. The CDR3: CASSRQGQNYGYTF. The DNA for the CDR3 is TGTGCCAGCAGTCGCCAGGGGCAGAACTATGGCTACACCTTC.

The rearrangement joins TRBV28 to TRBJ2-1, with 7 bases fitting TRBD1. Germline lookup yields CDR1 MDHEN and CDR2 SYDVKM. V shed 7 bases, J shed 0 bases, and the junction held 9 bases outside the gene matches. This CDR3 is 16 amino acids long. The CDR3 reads CASNPTGTASYNEQFF. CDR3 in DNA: TGTGCCAGCAACCCTACCGGGACAGCCTCCTACAATGAGCAGTTCTTC.

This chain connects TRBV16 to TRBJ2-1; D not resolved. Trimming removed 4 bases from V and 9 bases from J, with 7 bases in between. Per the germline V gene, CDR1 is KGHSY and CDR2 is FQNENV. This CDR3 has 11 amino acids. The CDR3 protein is CASSRLAEQFF. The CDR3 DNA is TGTGCCAGCAGCCGGTTGGCTGAGCAGTTCTTC.

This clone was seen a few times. This chain's CDR3 is CASSYQAEAFF. CDR3 DNA sequence: TGTGCCAGCAGTTACCAGGCTGAAGCTTTCTTT. The J gene is TRBJ1-1, the V gene TRBV6-5, with no clear D. From germline, CDR1 is MNHEY and CDR2 SVGAGI. The V gene lost 2 bases and the J gene lost 6 bases, with 4 bases spanning the gap. This CDR3 is 11 amino acids long.

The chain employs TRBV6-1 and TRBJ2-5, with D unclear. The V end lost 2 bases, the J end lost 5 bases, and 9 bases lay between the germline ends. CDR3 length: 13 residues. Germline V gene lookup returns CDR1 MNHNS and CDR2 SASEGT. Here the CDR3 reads CASSELRWETQYF. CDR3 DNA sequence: TGTGCCAGCAGTGAATTGAGGTGGGAGACCCAGTACTTC.

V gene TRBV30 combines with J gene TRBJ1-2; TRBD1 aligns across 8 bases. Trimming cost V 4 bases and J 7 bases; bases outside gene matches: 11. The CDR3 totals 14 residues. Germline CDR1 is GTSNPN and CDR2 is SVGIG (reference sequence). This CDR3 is CAWTNGQGLTGYTF. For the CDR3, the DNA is TGTGCCTGGACTAACGGACAGGGCCTTACTGGCTACACCTTC.

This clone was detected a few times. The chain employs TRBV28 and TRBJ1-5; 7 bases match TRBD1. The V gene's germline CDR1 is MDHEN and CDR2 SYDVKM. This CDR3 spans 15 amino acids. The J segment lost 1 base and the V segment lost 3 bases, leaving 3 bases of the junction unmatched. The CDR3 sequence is CASSFEGASNQPQHF. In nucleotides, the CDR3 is TGTGCCAGCAGTTTTGAGGGGGCGAGCAATCAGCCCCAGCATTTT.

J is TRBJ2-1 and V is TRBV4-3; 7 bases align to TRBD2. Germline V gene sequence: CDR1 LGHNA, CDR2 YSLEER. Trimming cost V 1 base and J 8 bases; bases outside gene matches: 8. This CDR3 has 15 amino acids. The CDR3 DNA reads TGCGCCAGCAGCCAAGGGCTAGCGGTAGGGGATGAGCAGTTCTTC. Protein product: CASSQGLAVGDEQFF.

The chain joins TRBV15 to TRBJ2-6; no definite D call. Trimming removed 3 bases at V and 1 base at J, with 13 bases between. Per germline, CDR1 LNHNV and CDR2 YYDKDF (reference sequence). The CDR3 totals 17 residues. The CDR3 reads CATSRTLSSSGANVLTF. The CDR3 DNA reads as TGTGCCACCAGCAGGACCTTATCTAGTTCTGGGGCCAACGTCCTGACTTTC.

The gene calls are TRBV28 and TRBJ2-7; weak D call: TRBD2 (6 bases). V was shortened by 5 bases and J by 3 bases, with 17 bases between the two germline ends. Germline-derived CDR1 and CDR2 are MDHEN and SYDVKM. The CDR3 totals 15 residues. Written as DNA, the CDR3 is TGTGCCAGCAGTCCCCACCATTCGGGGGACTACGAGCAGTACTTC. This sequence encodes CASSPHHSGDYEQYF.

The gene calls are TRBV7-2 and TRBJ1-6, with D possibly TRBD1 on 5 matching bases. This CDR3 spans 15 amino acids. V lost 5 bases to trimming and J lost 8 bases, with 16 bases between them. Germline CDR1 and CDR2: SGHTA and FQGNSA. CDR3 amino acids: CASSPPGLGDSPLHF. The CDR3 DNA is TGTGCCAGCAGCCCCCCGGGACTAGGGGATTCACCCCTCCACTTT. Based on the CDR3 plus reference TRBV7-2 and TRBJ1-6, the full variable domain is GAGVSQSPSNKVTEKGKDVELRCDPISGHTALYWYRQSLGQGLEFLIYFQGNSAPDKSGLPSDRFSAERTGGSVSTLTIQRTQQEDSAVYLCASSPPGLGDSPLHFGNGTRLTVT.

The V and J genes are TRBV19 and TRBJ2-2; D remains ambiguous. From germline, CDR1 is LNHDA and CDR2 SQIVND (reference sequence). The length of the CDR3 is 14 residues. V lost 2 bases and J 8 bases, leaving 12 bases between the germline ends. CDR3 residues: CASSIYPSRGELFF. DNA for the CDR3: TGTGCCAGTAGTATATACCCCTCACGGGGGGAGCTGTTTTTT.

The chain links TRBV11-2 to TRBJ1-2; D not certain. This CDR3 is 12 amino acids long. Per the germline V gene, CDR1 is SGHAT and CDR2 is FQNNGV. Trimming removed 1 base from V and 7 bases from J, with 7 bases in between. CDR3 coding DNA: TGTGCCAGCAGCTTAGTTGGCCGTGGCTACACCTTC. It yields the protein CASSLVGRGYTF.

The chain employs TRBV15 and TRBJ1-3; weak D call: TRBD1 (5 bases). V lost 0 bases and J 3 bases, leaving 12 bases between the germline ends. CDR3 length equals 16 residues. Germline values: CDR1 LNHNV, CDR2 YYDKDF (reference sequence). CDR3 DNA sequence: TGTGCCACCAGCAGAGACCAGGGTTTAGGTGGAAACACCATATATTTT. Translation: CATSRDQGLGGNTIYF.